This T cell receptor (beta chain) was recorded in a study of T cell repertoires in cytomegalovirus infection. At the level of the study: Use of recently identified HLA-C-restricted and well-studied HLA-B-restricted CMV epitopes was part of the study. Based on public TCR beta signatures, there were indications of CMV infection and of a matching HLA type. The study, taken as a whole, reports: Clonotypes of TCR beta that were HLA-C-restricted and CMV-specific dominated the ex vivo response.

One entry per CDR3 protein, called by TCRdb with MiXCR from the reads. Here the sample spans roughly 150,000 distinct CDR3 sequences, 20% to 25% being singletons. This clonotype was seen a handful of times. What it binds is unknown. This TCR derives from a human donor in good health (CMV status not recorded). Some clones in this sample may be carry-over from other donors' samples. The sample in question was CD8+ T cells from cultured PBMCs, obtained from culture after CMV antigen stimulation.

The CDR3 protein is CASSLAPRAEAFF. CDR3 bases: TGTGCCAGCAGCTTAGCTCCACGGGCTGAAGCTTTCTTT. The J gene is TRBJ1-1, the V gene TRBV7-2, with D uncertain. The CDR3 has 13 residues. With 0 bases removed from V and 6 bases from J, the gap between germline ends came to 8 bases. The germline CDR1 and CDR2 sequences are SGHTA and FQGNSA.